This T cell receptor beta chain was obtained from a study of blood T cell repertoires in COVID-19 (dated by TCRdb to about 2020). Turning to the overall study: Samples from collaborators originated in the United States, Italy and Spain and spanned both the acute and convalescent phases of COVID-19. Nearly every sample came with metadata listing a de-identified subject ID, COVID-19 status, age in years and sex. A freely available public database, intended as a resource for researchers studying the immune response to SARS-CoV-2, is where the repertoires were released. The material from the prospective study consisted of cDNA or gDNA derived from T cells, B-cell-depleted T cells, or PBMCs. Deeply sampled blood TCRbeta repertoires from subjects exposed to, actively infected with, or recovered from COVID-19 were included in the dataset. Where HLA class I and class II types were available, the types were taken from metadata supplied by the sample provider, not from assay-based typing. Samples came from the ongoing ImmuneRACE study (first 160 participants) plus 1,254 subjects from 6 global collaborators. Summary of the overall study and its limitations: Clinical and demographic metadata were provided uncurated, with the amount varying by source and participant.

A note on this clone: Its antigen is still unknown. Per-base quality was not reported, and no clone a single base away is much larger than it.

Whole blood was collected in K2EDTA tubes by collaborating institutions according to the institutions' own protocols. For TCRbeta analysis, collaborator samples were shipped as frozen whole blood, as isolated PBMCs, or as DNA extracted from either sample type. Looking up the germline V gene (reference sequence) yields CDR1 SGHKS and CDR2 YYEKEE. The CDR3 has 12 amino acids, counting the end cysteine and phenylalanine. Only the CDR3 region is kept as DNA, spanning 36 bases read in frame from base 1. V and J are truncated by 4 bases and 2 bases respectively, leaving an intervening sequence of 6 bases. TCRbeta CDR3 regions were amplified from genomic DNA by means of the immunoSEQ Assay, a bias-controlled multiplex PCR. The published analysis was carried out like this. The number of nucleated cells in each sample was estimated by amplification of reference gene primers within the assay. To quantify the absolute abundance of each unique TCRbeta CDR3 rearrangement, sequence reads were collapsed and filtered. For each sample, productive Simpson clonality was calculated as the square root of Simpson's diversity index over productive rearrangements. Imported from immuneACCESS, the table was reduced by TCRdb to in-frame sequences with V and J called. These copies leave out some clones; in studies compared against another copy, an unresolved V gene accounts for under half, and the cause of the remainder is not known. The D gene and trimming were derived from the DNA, and the V and J assignments and clone size from that table. Across this sample there are 140,000 or so clones, with roughly 80% seen only once. The ten largest account for 4% to 5% of the sample.

The rearranged segments are TRBV5-5 and TRBJ1-2, with an unclear D gene assignment. The sequenced sample consisted of peripheral blood. The receptor was isolated from a woman at least 80 years old with acute or convalescent COVID-19. The nucleotide sequence reads TGTGCCAGCAGCCGGGTGAACTATGGCTACACCTTC. Translated, this is CASSRVNYGYTF.